Listed below are T cell receptor beta chains from one sample, sequenced in a study of technical replicates of blood from a handful of donors. Profiling relied on immunoSEQ multiplex PCR, and the TCRdb table lists in-frame clones only, not all of them. This table has approximately 87,000 clones, 75% to 95% appearing once. Material for sequencing was T cells isolated from PBMCs. These receptors were obtained from a human donor in good health. Some clones in this sample may be carry-over from other donors' samples. Both conserved end residues are part of each CDR3. The order of the fields is D gene, clone size, J gene, V gene, CDR3 DNA, CDR3 protein. The D gene is left open where the match is weak. Clone size is given for some rows only: seen once, a few or many times, or a class if the clone is expanded.

d_call: -
clone_size: -
j_call: TRBJ1-1
v_call: TRBV6-1
cdr3_nt: TGTGCCAGCAGAGAGGGCGGACAGAGATATTCGGAAGCTTTCTTT
cdr3_aa: CASREGGQRYSEAFF

d_call: -
clone_size: few
j_call: TRBJ2-1
v_call: TRBV5-1
cdr3_nt: TGCGCCAGCAGACCCCGAGAAAAATACAATGAGCAGTTCTTC
cdr3_aa: CASRPREKYNEQFF

d_call: -
clone_size: -
j_call: TRBJ2-1
v_call: TRBV5-1
cdr3_nt: TGCGCCAGCAGTTACCTAGCCTCTTACAATGAGCAGTTCTTC
cdr3_aa: CASSYLASYNEQFF

d_call: TRBD1
clone_size: -
j_call: TRBJ2-6
v_call: TRBV5-1
cdr3_nt: TGCGCCAGTGTACAGGGGGCGCCTGGGGCCAACGTCCTGACTTTC
cdr3_aa: CASVQGAPGANVLTF

d_call: TRBD1
clone_size: few
j_call: TRBJ2-7
v_call: TRBV7-9
cdr3_nt: TGTGCCAGCAGCCGCGGACAGGGCCACGAGCAGTACTTC
cdr3_aa: CASSRGQGHEQYF

d_call: -
clone_size: -
j_call: TRBJ2-1
v_call: TRBV2
cdr3_nt: TGTGCCAGCAGTGTGGCAGTTGAGCAGTTCTTC
cdr3_aa: CASSVAVEQFF

d_call: TRBD1
clone_size: -
j_call: TRBJ1-1
v_call: TRBV2
cdr3_nt: TGTGCCAGGGAAAGACAGGGCAGGAGGACTGAAGCTTTCTTT
cdr3_aa: CARERQGRRTEAFF

d_call: -
clone_size: -
j_call: TRBJ2-2
v_call: TRBV6-1
cdr3_nt: TGTGCCAGCACGGGCGGGGAGCTGTTTTTT
cdr3_aa: CASTGGELFF

d_call: TRBD2
clone_size: -
j_call: TRBJ2-2
v_call: TRBV5-4
cdr3_nt: TGTGCCAGCAGCTTGGGACTAGCTACGGGGGAGCTGTTTTTT
cdr3_aa: CASSLGLATGELFF

d_call: -
clone_size: -
j_call: TRBJ2-2
v_call: TRBV18
cdr3_nt: TGTGCCAGCTCAGTCTCTAGCACGAACACCGGGGAGCTGTTTTTT
cdr3_aa: CASSVSSTNTGELFF

d_call: TRBD1
clone_size: -
j_call: TRBJ1-2
v_call: TRBV6-1
cdr3_nt: TGTGCCAGCAGAGGACAGGGGATGGACTATGGCTACACCTTC
cdr3_aa: CASRGQGMDYGYTF

d_call: -
clone_size: -
j_call: TRBJ2-6
v_call: TRBV19
cdr3_nt: TGTGCCAGTTCAGTGGGGGCCAATAACGTCCTGACTTTC
cdr3_aa: CASSVGANNVLTF

d_call: -
clone_size: once
j_call: TRBJ2-2
v_call: TRBV10-1
cdr3_nt: TGCGCCAGCAGTGAGTCTGGAGGGGTGAACACCGGGGAGCTGTTTTTT
cdr3_aa: CASSESGGVNTGELFF